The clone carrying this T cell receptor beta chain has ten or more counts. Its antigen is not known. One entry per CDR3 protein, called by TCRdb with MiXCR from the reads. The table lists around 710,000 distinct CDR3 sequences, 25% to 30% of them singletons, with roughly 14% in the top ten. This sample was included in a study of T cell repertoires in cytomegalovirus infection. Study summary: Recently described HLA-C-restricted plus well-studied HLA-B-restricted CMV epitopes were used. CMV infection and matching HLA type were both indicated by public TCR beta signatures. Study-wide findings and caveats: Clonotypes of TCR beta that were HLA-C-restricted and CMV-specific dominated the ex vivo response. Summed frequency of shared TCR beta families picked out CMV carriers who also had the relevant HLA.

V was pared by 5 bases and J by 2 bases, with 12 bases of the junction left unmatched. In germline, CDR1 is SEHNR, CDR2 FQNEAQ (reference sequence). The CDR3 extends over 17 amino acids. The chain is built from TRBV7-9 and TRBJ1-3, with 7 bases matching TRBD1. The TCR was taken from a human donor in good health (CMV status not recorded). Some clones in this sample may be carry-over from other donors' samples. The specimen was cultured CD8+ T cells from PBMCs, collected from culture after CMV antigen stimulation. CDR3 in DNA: TGTGCCAGCAGCGGGGGACAGTCGATAAGGCCTGGAAACACCATATATTTT. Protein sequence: CASSGGQSIRPGNTIYF.